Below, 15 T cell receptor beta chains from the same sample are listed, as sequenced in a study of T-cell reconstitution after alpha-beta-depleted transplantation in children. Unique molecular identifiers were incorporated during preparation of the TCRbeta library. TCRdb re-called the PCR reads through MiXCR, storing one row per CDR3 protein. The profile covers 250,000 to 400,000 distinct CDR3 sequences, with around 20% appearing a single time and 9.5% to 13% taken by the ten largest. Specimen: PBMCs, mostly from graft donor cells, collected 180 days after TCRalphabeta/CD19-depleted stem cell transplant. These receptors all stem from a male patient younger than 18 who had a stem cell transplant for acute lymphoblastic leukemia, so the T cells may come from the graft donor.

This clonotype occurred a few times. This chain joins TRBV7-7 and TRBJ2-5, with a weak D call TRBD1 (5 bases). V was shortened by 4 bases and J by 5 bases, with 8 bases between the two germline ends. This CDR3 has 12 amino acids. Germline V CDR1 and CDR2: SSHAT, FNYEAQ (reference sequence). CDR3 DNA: TGTGCCAGCAGCTCAGGGATTGAGACCCAGTACTTC. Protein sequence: CASSSGIETQYF. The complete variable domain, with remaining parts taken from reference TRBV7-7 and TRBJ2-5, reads GAGVSQSPRYKVTKRGQDVTLRCDPISSHATLYWYQQALGQGPEFLTYFNYEAQPDKSGLPSDRFSAERPEGSISTLTIQRTEQRDSAMYRCASSSGIETQYFGPGTRLLVL.

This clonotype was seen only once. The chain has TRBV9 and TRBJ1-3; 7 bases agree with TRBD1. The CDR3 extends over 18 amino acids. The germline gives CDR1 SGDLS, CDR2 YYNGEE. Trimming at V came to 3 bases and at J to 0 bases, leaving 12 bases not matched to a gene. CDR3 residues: CASSESQGMGLSGNTIYF. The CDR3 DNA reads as TGTGCCAGCAGCGAGTCACAGGGGATGGGGCTCTCTGGAAACACCATATATTTT.

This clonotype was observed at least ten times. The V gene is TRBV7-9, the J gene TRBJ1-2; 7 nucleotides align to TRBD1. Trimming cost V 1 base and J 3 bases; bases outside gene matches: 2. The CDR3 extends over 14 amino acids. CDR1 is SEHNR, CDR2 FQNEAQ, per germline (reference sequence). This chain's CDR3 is CASSLGQGDYGYTF. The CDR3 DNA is TGTGCCAGCAGCTTAGGACAGGGAGACTATGGCTACACCTTC.

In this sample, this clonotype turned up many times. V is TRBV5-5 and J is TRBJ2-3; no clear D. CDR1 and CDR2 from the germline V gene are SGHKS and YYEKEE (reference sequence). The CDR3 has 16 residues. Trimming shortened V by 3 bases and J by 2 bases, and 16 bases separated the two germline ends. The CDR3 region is CASSWGGVLNTDTQYF. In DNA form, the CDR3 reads TGTGCCAGCAGCTGGGGTGGGGTCCTTAACACAGATACGCAGTATTTT.

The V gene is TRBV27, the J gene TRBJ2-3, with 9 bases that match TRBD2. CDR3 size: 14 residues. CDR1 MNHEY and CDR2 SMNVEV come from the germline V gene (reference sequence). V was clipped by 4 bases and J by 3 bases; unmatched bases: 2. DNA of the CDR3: TGTGCCAGCAGTTCCGGACTAGCGACAGATACGCAGTATTTT. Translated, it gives CASSSGLATDTQYF.

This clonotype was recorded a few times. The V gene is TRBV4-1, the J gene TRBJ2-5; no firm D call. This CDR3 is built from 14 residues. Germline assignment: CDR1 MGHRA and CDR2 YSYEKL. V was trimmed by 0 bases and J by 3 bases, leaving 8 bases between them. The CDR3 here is CASSQDGVKETQYF. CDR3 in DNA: TGCGCCAGCAGCCAAGATGGAGTTAAAGAGACCCAGTACTTC.

This CDR3 is CASSVGSSRSYEQYF. Written as DNA, the CDR3 is TGTGCCAGCAGCGTAGGTAGCTCCCGCTCCTACGAGCAGTACTTC. The chain joins TRBV9 to TRBJ2-7; the D is unclear. The germline V and J ends were trimmed by 0 bases and 0 bases, with 10 bases remaining between them. Looked up from germline, CDR1 is SGDLS and CDR2 is YYNGEE. CDR3 length: 15 amino acids.

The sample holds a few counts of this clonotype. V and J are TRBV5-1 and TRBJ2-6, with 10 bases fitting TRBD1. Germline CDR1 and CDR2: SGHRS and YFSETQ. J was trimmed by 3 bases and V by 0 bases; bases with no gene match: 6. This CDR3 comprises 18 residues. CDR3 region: CASSLVRTGGGGANVLTF. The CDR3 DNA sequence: TGCGCCAGCAGCTTGGTGAGGACAGGGGGTGGTGGGGCCAACGTCCTGACTTTC.

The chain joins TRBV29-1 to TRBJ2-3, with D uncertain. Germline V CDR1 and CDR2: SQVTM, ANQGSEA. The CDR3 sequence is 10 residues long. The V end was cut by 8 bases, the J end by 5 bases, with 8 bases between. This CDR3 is CSHGLDTQYF. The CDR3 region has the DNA TGCAGCCACGGGTTAGATACGCAGTATTTT.

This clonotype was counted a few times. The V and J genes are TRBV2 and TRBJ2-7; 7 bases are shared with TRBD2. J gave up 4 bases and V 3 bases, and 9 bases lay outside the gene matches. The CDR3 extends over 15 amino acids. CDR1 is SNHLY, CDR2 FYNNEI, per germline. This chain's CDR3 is CASSEGGTDPYEQYF. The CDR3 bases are TGTGCCAGCAGTGAGGGGGGGACGGACCCTTACGAGCAGTACTTC. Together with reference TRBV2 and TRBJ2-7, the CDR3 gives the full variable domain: EPEVTQTPSHQVTQMGQEVILRCVPISNHLYFYWYRQILGQKVEFLVSFYNNEISEKSEIFDDQFSVERPDGSNFTLKIRSTKLEDSAMYFCASSEGGTDPYEQYFGPGTRLTVT.

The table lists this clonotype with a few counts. The CDR3 DNA reads as TGCGCCAGCAGCTTGGTCAGGGATTTTAAAGAGACCCAGTACTTC. Its translation is CASSLVRDFKETQYF. The J gene is TRBJ2-5, the V gene TRBV5-1, with D possibly matching TRBD1 (5 bases). Germline CDR1 SGHRS, CDR2 YFSETQ. The CDR3 is 15 amino acids. Trimming shortened V by 0 bases and J by 3 bases, and 12 bases separated the two germline ends.

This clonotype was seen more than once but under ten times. The CDR3 protein is CASSGPGTGSSTDTQYF. Written as DNA, the CDR3 is TGCGCCAGCAGCGGGCCAGGGACTGGCAGCTCGACAGATACGCAGTATTTT. The chain joins TRBV5-1 to TRBJ2-3; D is perhaps TRBD2 (6 bases). V was cut by 4 bases and J by 3 bases, with 21 bases left in between. The germline V gene has CDR1 SGHRS and CDR2 YFSETQ. The CDR3 sequence is 17 residues long.

The CDR3 region is CASSQWTGTYNEQFF. The CDR3, as DNA: TGTGCCAGCAGTCAGTGGACTGGAACTTACAATGAGCAGTTCTTC. The gene calls are TRBV12-3 or TRBV12-4 and TRBJ2-1; D may be TRBD2 (5 bases). Trimming left V 5 bases short and J 4 bases short, with 15 bases between. The CDR3 sequence is 15 residues long.

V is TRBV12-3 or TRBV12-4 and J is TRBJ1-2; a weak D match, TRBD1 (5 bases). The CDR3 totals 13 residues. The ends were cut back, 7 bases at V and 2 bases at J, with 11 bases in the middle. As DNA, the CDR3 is TGTGCCAGCACCTTGGGGCAGAACTATGGCTACACCTTC. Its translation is CASTLGQNYGYTF.

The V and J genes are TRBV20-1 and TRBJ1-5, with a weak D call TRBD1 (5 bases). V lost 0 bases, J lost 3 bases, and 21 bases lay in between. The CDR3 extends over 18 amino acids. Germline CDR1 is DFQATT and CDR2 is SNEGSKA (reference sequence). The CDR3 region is CSARDSGPGQGLNQPQHF. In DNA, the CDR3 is TGCAGTGCTAGAGATTCCGGGCCGGGTCAGGGCCTCAATCAGCCCCAGCATTTT.